The 16 T cell receptor beta chains below all came from one sample that was sequenced in a study of beta chain features in type 1 diabetes. Study-wide findings and caveats: There was a moderate but significant shortening of TCRB CDR3s in all four CD4+ subsets of Type 1 diabetes patients.

Antigens for these TCRs are unknown. Every bit of the isolated RNA underwent reverse transcription, so sequencing read expressed TCRB transcripts. Repertoires were generated with immunoSEQ multiplex PCR, while TCRdb's copy carries only in-frame clones and drops some. The table includes almost 350,000 clones, around 9% detected once. The sequenced sample consisted of central memory CD4+ T cells from blood. The receptors come from a man between 25 and 39 years old with type 1 diabetes.

This clone was seen more than once but under ten times. The J gene is TRBJ2-3, the V gene TRBV10-3; D possibly matches TRBD1 or TRBD2 (5 bases each). The germline CDR1 and CDR2 sequences are ENHRY and SYGVKD. The V end lost 7 bases, the J end lost 2 bases, and 10 bases lay between the germline ends. This CDR3 has 13 amino acids. CDR3 region: CAIMGTYTDTQYF. In nucleotides, the CDR3 is TGTGCCATCATGGGGACCTACACAGATACGCAGTATTTT.

This clone was counted a few times. The chain links TRBV19 to TRBJ2-7; TRBD2 is a possible D gene (5 bases). The CDR3 loop spans 13 amino acids. V lost 3 bases to trimming and J lost 0 bases, with 6 bases between them. Germline CDR1 and CDR2: LNHDA and SQIVND (reference sequence). The CDR3 DNA sequence: TGTGCCAGTAGTATGGGAGACTCCTACGAGCAGTACTTC. Its translation: CASSMGDSYEQYF.

This clone was picked up a small number of times. This rearrangement joins TRBV4-1 to TRBJ1-1; 7 bases match TRBD1. The V gene end was trimmed by 0 bases and the J gene end by 0 bases; junction bases not matched to a gene: 13. This CDR3 is 19 amino acids long. The germline gives CDR1 MGHRA, CDR2 YSYEKL. In DNA form, the CDR3 reads TGCGCCAGCAGCCAAGAGGCAGGGGGTAGGATAGGTATGAACACTGAAGCTTTCTTT. Translating gives CASSQEAGGRIGMNTEAFF.

A single count supports this clone. J is TRBJ1-2 and V is TRBV6-1; a possible D gene is TRBD1 (5 bases). This CDR3 is built from 13 residues. V dropped 6 bases and J dropped 5 bases, with 13 bases sitting between them. Germline CDR1 is MNHNS and CDR2 is SASEGT. This chain's CDR3 is CASRSITGYGYTF. The CDR3 region has the DNA TGTGCCAGCAGGAGCATCACAGGTTATGGCTACACCTTC.

This clone was seen only a few times. This chain links TRBV1 with TRBJ2-1; TRBD2 reflects the table's D call only, with no check against the DNA. TRBV1 is a pseudogene locus. The CDR3 consists of 16 residues. The CDR3 coding sequence is TGCACCAGCAGCCAAGTTGGTGGCGGGGGGGGCAATGAGCAGTTCTTC. Translation: CTSSQVGGGGGNEQFF.

V gene TRBV6-6 combines with J gene TRBJ1-2; 9 bases fit TRBD1. The CDR3 sequence is 15 residues long. V lost 5 bases, J lost 3 bases, and 7 bases stayed unmatched. Looked up from germline, CDR1 is MNHNY and CDR2 is SVGAGI (reference sequence). CDR3 nucleotides: TGTGCCAGCAGTGCCGGGACAGGGACCTACTATGGCTACACCTTC. This encodes CASSAGTGTYYGYTF.

The table lists this clone with a count of one. The rearrangement uses TRBV28 and TRBJ1-2, with D unclear. Trimming took 2 bases from V and 8 from J, leaving 9 bases between them. Germline V lookup: CDR1 MDHEN, CDR2 SYDVKM. There are 12 residues in the CDR3. The CDR3 region is CASSLVARGYTF. CDR3 nucleotide sequence: TGTGCCAGCAGTTTAGTCGCGCGGGGCTACACCTTC.

This clone turned up a few times. The chain links TRBV10-3 to TRBJ1-1; 10 nucleotides match TRBD1. Germline trimming cut 2 bases from V and 5 bases from J; bases unmatched to any gene: 11. The CDR3 has 17 amino acids. The germline V gene encodes CDR1 ENHRY and CDR2 SYGVKD. The CDR3 protein is CAISEGFRQGAWTEAFF. The CDR3 DNA reads as TGTGCCATCAGTGAGGGGTTTCGACAGGGGGCATGGACTGAAGCTTTCTTT.

This clone was counted many times. The chain couples TRBV6-6 to TRBJ2-7; D is uncertain. Germline V gene lookup returns CDR1 MNHNY and CDR2 SVGAGI (reference sequence). CDR3 size: 12 residues. Trimming removed 9 bases at V and 3 bases at J, with 12 bases between. CDR3 DNA sequence: TGTGCCAGTTTAGGGAACCTCTACGAGCAGTACTTC. Its translation is CASLGNLYEQYF.

The V and J genes are TRBV4-3 and TRBJ2-3, with 14 bases that match TRBD2. This CDR3 is built from 19 residues. Unmatched junction bases numbered 9, after V lost 0 bases and J lost 4 bases. Germline V lookup: CDR1 LGHNA, CDR2 YSLEER. The CDR3 loop reads CASSQEEGGLAGAADTQYF. The CDR3, as DNA: TGCGCCAGCAGCCAAGAAGAAGGGGGACTAGCGGGGGCTGCAGATACGCAGTATTTT.

About this clone itself: It is unclear where the CDR3 begins or ends on the DNA, so no DNA is shown, and the CDR3 is as TCRdb lists it. The chain recombines TRBV7-8 with TRBJ1-5. The germline gives CDR1 SGHVS, CDR2 FQNEAQ. Ends included, the CDR3 has 16 residues. The CDR3: CASSSFFGAGWQPQHF.

This clone was seen repeatedly, ten times or more. Germline is not matched at one junction end, which may reflect a read error. The rearrangement joins TRBV7-7 to TRBJ2-5, with D maybe TRBD1 (5 bases). Germline CDR1 SSHAT, CDR2 FNYEAQ (reference sequence). The CDR3 extends over 14 amino acids. The CDR3 here is CASSPLGVKETQYF. The CDR3 coding sequence is TGTGCTAGCAGCCCCTTAGGGGTTAAAGAGACCCAGTACTTC.

This clone has only a few counts. V gene TRBV9 combines with J gene TRBJ2-6; D is ambiguous. V lost 0 bases to trimming and J lost 0 bases, with 10 bases between them. Per germline, CDR1 SGDLS and CDR2 YYNGEE. The CDR3 is made up of 17 amino acids. This CDR3 is CASSVGVRISGANVLTF. DNA for the CDR3: TGTGCCAGCAGCGTAGGGGTACGGATCTCTGGGGCCAACGTCCTGACTTTC.

This chain connects TRBV9 to TRBJ2-3, with TRBD2 matching over 14 bases. V dropped 3 bases and J dropped 5; count of bases not matched to a gene: 5. Germline lookup yields CDR1 SGDLS and CDR2 YYNGEE. The CDR3 covers 16 residues. The CDR3 DNA follows: TGTGCCAGCAGCGCTCTCGGGACTAGCGGGGGAGATACGCAGTATTTT. It specifies CASSALGTSGGDTQYF.

This sequence joins TRBV5-1 and TRBJ1-5, with 7 bases matching TRBD1. Trimming cost V 0 bases and J 3 bases; bases outside gene matches: 3. In germline, CDR1 is SGHRS, CDR2 YFSETQ. The CDR3 runs 15 residues. CDR3 sequence reads: CASSLGQGDNQPQHF. CDR3 nucleotides: TGCGCCAGCAGCTTGGGACAGGGCGACAATCAGCCCCAGCATTTT.

This clone was found many times. The chain links TRBV5-6 to TRBJ2-7; 7 nucleotides match TRBD1. This CDR3 spans 14 amino acids. The trim removed 1 base at V and 2 bases at J, leaving 3 bases unmatched. Germline assignment: CDR1 SGHDT and CDR2 YYEEEE. The CDR3 bases are TGTGCCAGCAGCTTGAACAGGGGCGCCTACGAGCAGTACTTC. Amino acids: CASSLNRGAYEQYF.